This T cell receptor (beta chain) appears in the sequencing data of a study of T cells expressing NK-cell markers. At the level of the study: Source material for TCR beta repertoires consisted of sorted CD3+CD56+NKG2C+, CD3+CD56+NKG2C- and CD3+CD56-NKG2C+ T cells.

About this clonotype: The antigen is unknown.

Whole-study results and caveats: Where a handful of donors were concerned, these clonotypes also led the CD3+CD56-NKG2C+ fraction.

Germline V CDR1 and CDR2: LGHNT, FRNRAP. There are 12 residues in the CDR3. As the method of synthesis, 5'RACE template switching with UMIs yielded TCR beta cDNA. Each CDR3 protein gets one entry in TCRdb, which reprocessed the 5' RACE reads and gives no DNA. Its listing shows a few hundred thousand distinct CDR3 sequences. The source is a man aged 18 to 69 in good health. The rearrangement links TRBV12-5 to TRBJ2-5. Specimen: blood T cells: a sorted CD56 or NKG2C T cell subset, CD4+ or CD8+ T cells, or bulk PBMC T cells (not recorded which). The CDR3 sequence is CASGWTEETQYF. The full variable domain, in which reference TRBV12-5 and TRBJ2-5 provide the parts outside the CDR3, is DARVTQTPRHKVTEMGQEVTMRCQPILGHNTVFWYRQTMMQGLELLAYFRNRAPLDDSGMPKDRFSAEMPDATLATLKIQPSEPRDSAVYFCASGWTEETQYFGPGTRLLVL.